This T cell receptor beta chain originates from a study of blood T cell repertoires in COVID-19. The data were produced by immunoSEQ multiplex PCR, yet TCRdb's version contains in-frame clones alone and is incomplete. Here the sample spans 65,000 to 80,000 clones, approximately 90% being singletons. Germline CDR1 is MNHEY and CDR2 is SVGEGT. CDR3 length: 13 residues. Trimming cost V 5 bases and J 8 bases; bases outside gene matches: 6. This rearrangement joins TRBV6-2 or TRBV6-3 to TRBJ2-1, with 7 bases identical to TRBD1. Sequenced: peripheral blood. The clonotype originates from a human donor in a cohort sampled during active COVID-19. The CDR3 region is CASSDGTEHEQFF. For the CDR3, the DNA is TGTGCCAGCAGTGACGGGACAGAACATGAGCAGTTCTTC.